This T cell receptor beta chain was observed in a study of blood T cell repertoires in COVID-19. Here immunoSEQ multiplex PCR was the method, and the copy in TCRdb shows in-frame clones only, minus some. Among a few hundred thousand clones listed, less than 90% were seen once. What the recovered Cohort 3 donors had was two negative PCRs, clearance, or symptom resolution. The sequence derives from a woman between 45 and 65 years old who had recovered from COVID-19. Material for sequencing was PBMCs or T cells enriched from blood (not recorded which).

The CDR3 region has the DNA TGTGCCAGCAGTACAGGGTGGGGGGGGACGGAGTCCTACGAGCAGTACTTC. Its translation is CASSTGWGGTESYEQYF. The V gene is TRBV27, the J gene TRBJ2-7, with D tentatively TRBD2 (7 bases). Trimming removed 5 bases at V and 1 base at J, with 21 bases between. The CDR3 totals 17 residues. Germline loops: CDR1 MNHEY, CDR2 SMNVEV (reference sequence).